The 25 T cell receptor beta chains presented below share a single source sample, sequenced in a study of OX40 agonist ivuxolimab in advanced cancers. Profiled with immunoSEQ multiplex PCR; TCRdb holds only in-frame clones, not every one. The sample includes approximately 75,000 clones, under 90% of them seen just once. The specimen was CD4+ or CD8+ T cells sorted from blood, collected in a trial of the OX40 agonist ivuxolimab. All receptors derive from an adult with an advanced solid tumor such as melanoma, head and neck, liver or kidney cancer.

A single count supports this clone. The chain recombines TRBV5-4 with TRBJ2-1; 7 bases agree with TRBD1. This CDR3 is built from 15 residues. CDR1 and CDR2 (germline): SGHNT, YYREEE (reference sequence). The V and J ends lost 0 bases and 7 bases, in that order; junction bases with no gene match: 7. Here the CDR3 reads CASSLERGQLNEQFF. The CDR3 region has the DNA TGTGCCAGCAGCTTGGAAAGGGGGCAACTAAATGAGCAGTTCTTC.

V and J are TRBV5-5 and TRBJ2-7, with a weak D call TRBD1 (5 bases). The CDR3 consists of 14 residues. Germline V gives CDR1 SGHKS, CDR2 YYEKEE (reference sequence). The V and J ends lost 0 bases and 1 base respectively, with 8 bases between them. CDR3 DNA sequence: TGTGCCAGCAGCTTGGGTCGGACATCCTACGAGCAGTACTTC. Protein sequence: CASSLGRTSYEQYF.

The chain couples TRBV30 to TRBJ2-2; D is possibly TRBD2 (5 bases). In germline, CDR1 is GTSNPN, CDR2 SVGIG (reference sequence). V dropped 4 bases and J dropped 1 base, with 10 bases sitting between them. This CDR3 is built from 14 residues. DNA of the CDR3: TGTGCCTGGATTGAGGGCTTGAACACCGGGGAGCTGTTTTTT. Translated: CAWIEGLNTGELFF.

This clone was seen once. The CDR3 here is CASSQGQGLREQYF. The CDR3 coding sequence is TGCGCCAGCAGCCAGGGACAGGGTCTGAGAGAGCAGTACTTC. The genes are TRBV5-1 and TRBJ2-7; 9 positions agree with TRBD1. The germline CDR1 and CDR2 sequences are SGHRS and YFSETQ. The junction had 9 bases not matched to a gene; V was cut back by 4 bases and J by 7 bases. The CDR3 totals 14 residues.

The V gene is TRBV7-2, the J gene TRBJ2-3; 8 bases are shared with TRBD2. J was trimmed by 5 bases and V by 5 bases; bases with no gene match: 18. The CDR3 has 18 residues. The germline V gene has CDR1 SGHTA and CDR2 FQGNSA. The CDR3, as DNA: TGTGCCAGCAGCCTACACTATTATAGCGGGGAGTGGGGAGATACGCAGTATTTT. This gives the protein CASSLHYYSGEWGDTQYF.

The chain uses TRBV2 and TRBJ2-5; weak D call: TRBD1 (6 bases). The germline gives CDR1 SNHLY, CDR2 FYNNEI. CDR3 size: 12 residues. Trimming removed 6 bases at V and 3 bases at J, with 8 bases between. The CDR3 here is CASRWTEETQYF. CDR3 bases: TGTGCCAGCAGGTGGACAGAAGAGACCCAGTACTTC.

V gene TRBV29-1 combines with J gene TRBJ2-7; TRBD1 agrees at 9 bases. Unmatched junction bases numbered 5, after V lost 5 bases and J lost 3 bases. Germline assignment: CDR1 SQVTM and CDR2 ANQGSEA. This CDR3 region has 13 residues. The CDR3 DNA is TGCAGCGTTACCGGGACAGGGTACTACGAGCAGTACTTC. Translation: CSVTGTGYYEQYF.

The chain couples TRBV7-9 to TRBJ1-5; 10 bases map to TRBD1. The junction had 8 bases not matched to a gene; V was cut back by 5 bases and J by 4 bases. From germline, CDR1 is SEHNR and CDR2 FQNEAQ (reference sequence). The CDR3 totals 16 residues. For the CDR3, the DNA is TGTGCCAGCAGCAAAGGTTGGGGACAGGGGAATCAGCCCCAGCATTTT. It specifies CASSKGWGQGNQPQHF.

V usage is TRBV19 and J usage is TRBJ1-5; no clear D gene. Trimming stripped 7 bases from V and 4 bases from J, with 14 bases between. Germline CDR1 LNHDA, CDR2 SQIVND (reference sequence). The CDR3 has 14 amino acids. This CDR3 reads CASNGQAINQPQHF. The CDR3 region has the DNA TGTGCCAGTAACGGGCAGGCGATAAATCAGCCCCAGCATTTT.

The CDR3 region is CASSTPRGSPTDTQYF. DNA for the CDR3: TGTGCCAGCAGCACCCCCCGAGGTTCCCCCACAGATACGCAGTATTTT. The rearrangement uses TRBV9 and TRBJ2-3; D not resolved. CDR3 length: 16 amino acids. CDR1 is SGDLS, CDR2 YYNGEE, per germline. The germline V and J ends were trimmed by 4 bases and 2 bases, with 17 bases remaining between them.

The J gene is TRBJ1-1, the V gene TRBV9; D is possibly TRBD1 (5 bases). Trimming removed 4 bases from V and 0 bases from J, with 10 bases in between. The V gene's germline CDR1 is SGDLS and CDR2 YYNGEE. The CDR3 contains 14 residues. For the CDR3, the DNA is TGTGCCAGCAGCCCCGGGGGAGTGAACACTGAAGCTTTCTTT. Translation gives CASSPGGVNTEAFF.

V usage is TRBV30 and J usage is TRBJ2-1; possible D gene TRBD1, 7 bases. The CDR3 is made up of 16 amino acids. CDR1 and CDR2 from the germline V gene are GTSNPN and SVGIG (reference sequence). V lost 2 bases and J 7 bases, leaving 21 bases between the germline ends. CDR3 in amino acids: CAWSKLDREVGNEQFF. The DNA of the CDR3 is TGTGCCTGGAGTAAGCTCGACAGGGAGGTTGGGAATGAGCAGTTCTTC.

The rearrangement uses TRBV28 and TRBJ2-7; no clear D. The CDR3 spans 14 residues. Germline V gene sequence: CDR1 MDHEN, CDR2 SYDVKM. Trimming took off 2 bases at V and 7 bases at J, with 15 bases between the two ends. The CDR3 spells CASSLSSVLWEQYF. CDR3 DNA sequence: TGTGCCAGCAGTTTAAGTTCTGTCCTTTGGGAGCAGTACTTC.

This rearrangement joins TRBV4-3 to TRBJ2-3, with D tentatively TRBD2 (5 bases). Per germline, CDR1 LGHNA and CDR2 YSLEER. The V end lost 1 base, the J end lost 7 bases, and 21 bases lay between the germline ends. There are 17 residues in the CDR3. This CDR3 is CASSQALSGSGSYTQYF. In DNA, the CDR3 is TGCGCCAGCAGCCAAGCCCTAAGCGGATCGGGATCGTATACGCAGTATTTT.

This chain uses TRBV19 with TRBJ2-1, with D hard to call. This CDR3 is 10 amino acids long. Trimming removed 8 bases from V and 4 bases from J, with 3 bases in between. Germline V gives CDR1 LNHDA, CDR2 SQIVND (reference sequence). The CDR3 is CASGYNEQFF. The CDR3 DNA reads as TGTGCCAGTGGATACAATGAGCAGTTCTTC.

This chain connects TRBV28 to TRBJ2-5; 7 nucleotides line up with TRBD1. Germline trimming cut 6 bases from V and 4 bases from J; bases unmatched to any gene: 5. Germline V gene lookup returns CDR1 MDHEN and CDR2 SYDVKM. The CDR3 extends over 13 amino acids. Written as DNA, the CDR3 is TGTGCCAGCAGGCGACAGGGATCAGAGACCCAGTACTTC. This encodes CASRRQGSETQYF.

The chain is built from TRBV9 and TRBJ2-7; tentatively, D is TRBD1 or TRBD2 (5 bases each). With 0 bases removed from V and 5 bases from J, the gap between germline ends came to 12 bases. The germline V gene encodes CDR1 SGDLS and CDR2 YYNGEE. CDR3 length: 14 residues. In nucleotides, the CDR3 is TGTGCCAGCAGCGTAGGTGGGGGTTCCAACGAGCAGTACTTC. It translates to CASSVGGGSNEQYF.

This chain connects TRBV4-2 to TRBJ2-5; TRBD2 agrees at 11 bases. This CDR3 spans 16 amino acids. Germline V lookup: CDR1 LGHNA, CDR2 YNFKEQ. The ends lost 3 bases at V and 5 bases at J; junction bases unmatched: 8. The CDR3 protein is CASSHGSGGASETQYF. For the CDR3, the DNA is TGTGCCAGCAGCCATGGTAGCGGGGGGGCCTCCGAGACCCAGTACTTC.

The genes are TRBV19 and TRBJ1-1; TRBD1 is a possible D gene (5 bases). The V and J ends lost 3 bases and 1 base respectively, with 15 bases between them. Germline V gene lookup returns CDR1 LNHDA and CDR2 SQIVND (reference sequence). The CDR3 runs 16 residues. This chain's CDR3 is CASSMEGARKNTEAFF. The DNA of the CDR3 is TGTGCCAGTAGTATGGAAGGGGCCAGAAAGAACACTGAAGCTTTCTTT. Full variable domain (missing parts from reference TRBV19 and TRBJ1-1): DGGITQSPKYLFRKEGQNVTLSCEQNLNHDAMYWYRQDPGQGLRLIYYSQIVNDFQKGDIAEGYSVSREKKESFPLTVTSAQKNPTAFYLCASSMEGARKNTEAFFGQGTRLTVV.

The V gene is TRBV4-1, the J gene TRBJ1-6, with D possibly matching TRBD1 (5 bases). The germline CDR1 and CDR2 sequences are MGHRA and YSYEKL. Between the trimmed V and J ends, which lost 7 bases and 0 bases, there was a span of 16 bases. The CDR3 sequence is 17 residues long. Here the CDR3 reads CASTLTGESSYNSPLHF. The DNA for the CDR3 is TGCGCCAGCACTTTAACGGGGGAGAGCTCCTATAATTCACCCCTCCACTTT.

The chain joins TRBV20-1 to TRBJ2-7; unclear D gene. CDR1 DFQATT and CDR2 SNEGSKA come from the germline V gene (reference sequence). The CDR3 contains 11 residues. V lost 0 bases and J lost 6, with 6 bases in between. CDR3 DNA sequence: TGCAGTGCTAGAGAGGAGATCGAGCAGTACTTC. Amino acid sequence: CSAREEIEQYF.

The rearrangement uses TRBV7-2 and TRBJ1-1; D call uncertain. Germline assignment: CDR1 SGHTA and CDR2 FQGNSA. This CDR3 spans 15 amino acids. V was cut by 5 bases and J by 4 bases, with 17 bases left in between. CDR3 nucleotides: TGTGCCAGCAGCCTCCGGGGAGCCAGCGGCACTGAAGCTTTCTTT. Its protein product is CASSLRGASGTEAFF.

This clone was seen only a few times. V and J are TRBV30 and TRBJ1-2, with 9 bases identical to TRBD1. CDR3 length: 13 residues. With V trimmed by 5 bases and J by 2 bases, 3 bases remained unmatched. The V gene's germline CDR1 is GTSNPN and CDR2 SVGIG (reference sequence). In DNA form, the CDR3 reads TGTGCCTGGGGGACAGGGCACAACTATGGCTACACCTTC. Translation gives CAWGTGHNYGYTF. The variable domain in full, with the rest retrieved from reference TRBV30 and TRBJ1-2, is SQTIHQWPATLVQPVGSPLSLECTVEGTSNPNLYWYRQAAGRGLQLLFYSVGIGQISSEVPQNLSASRPQDRQFILSSKKLLLSDSGFYLCAWGTGHNYGYTFGSGTRLTVV.

The count of this clone is one. The V call is TRBV4-2, the J call TRBJ2-1, with TRBD1 as a possible D gene (6 bases). Germline CDR1 is LGHNA and CDR2 is YNFKEQ. V lost 4 bases to trimming and J lost 7 bases, with 14 bases between them. The CDR3 is 14 residues long. As DNA, the CDR3 is TGTGCCAGCAGCCCGAATGTCAGGGGTAATGAGCAGTTCTTC. Protein sequence: CASSPNVRGNEQFF.

This sequence joins TRBV2 and TRBJ2-2, with 7 bases fitting TRBD1. With V trimmed by 4 bases and J by 5 bases, 7 bases remained unmatched. Germline-derived CDR1 and CDR2 are SNHLY and FYNNEI. The CDR3 totals 15 residues. In nucleotides, the CDR3 is TGTGCCAGCAGTGCGACAGGGCTTTGGACCGGGGAGCTGTTTTTT. Protein sequence: CASSATGLWTGELFF.